The 3 T cell receptor beta chains reported below all come from one sample, sequenced in a study of CXCR3-negative and CXCR3-positive naive CD8 T cells. The libraries of TRB cDNA were constructed through 5' RACE using UMI labels. TCRdb reprocessed the 5' RACE reads, keeping one entry per CDR3 protein, no DNA. The repertoire table contains fewer than 55,000 distinct CDR3 sequences. The sequenced sample consisted of naive CXCR3- CD8+ T cells from blood. The subset was: CD45RO-CCR7+CD27+CD95- naive CD8+ T cells lacking CXCR3 (TNR3-). The receptors originated from a human donor in good health. Some clones in this sample may be carry-over from other donors' samples.

V usage is TRBV29-1 and J usage is TRBJ2-6; TCRdb returns TRBD1, unconfirmable since there is no DNA. CDR1 is SQVTM and CDR2 is ANQGSEA in the germline V gene. This CDR3 has 15 amino acids. The chain's CDR3 is CSVLAGPSGANVLTF.

This sequence joins TRBV19 and TRBJ2-1; absent DNA, TCRdb's TRBD1 call cannot be checked. From germline, CDR1 is LNHDA and CDR2 SQIVND (reference sequence). The CDR3 extends over 19 amino acids. This CDR3 reads CASSIVPLDGSTPYNEQFF.

The chain is built from TRBV12-3 or TRBV12-4 and TRBJ1-5; there is no DNA to check the TCRdb D call of TRBD1. The CDR3 loop spans 14 amino acids. This CDR3 reads CASRGGTGRQPQHF.